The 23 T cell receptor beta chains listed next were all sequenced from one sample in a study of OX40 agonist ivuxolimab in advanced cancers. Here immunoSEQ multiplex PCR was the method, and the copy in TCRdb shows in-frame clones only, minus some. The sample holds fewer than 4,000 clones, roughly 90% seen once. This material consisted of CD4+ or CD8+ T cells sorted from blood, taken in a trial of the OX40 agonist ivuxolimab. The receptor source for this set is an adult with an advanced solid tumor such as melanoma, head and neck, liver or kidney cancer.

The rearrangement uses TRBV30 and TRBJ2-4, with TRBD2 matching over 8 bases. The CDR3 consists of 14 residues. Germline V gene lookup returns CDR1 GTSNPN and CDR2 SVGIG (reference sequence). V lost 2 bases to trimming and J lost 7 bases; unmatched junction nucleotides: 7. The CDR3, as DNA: TGTGCCTGGAGTCGGGGGGGTCAAGTGAACATTCAGTACTTC. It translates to CAWSRGGQVNIQYF. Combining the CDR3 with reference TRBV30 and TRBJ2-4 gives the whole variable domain SQTIHQWPATLVQPVGSPLSLECTVEGTSNPNLYWYRQAAGRGLQLLFYSVGIGQISSEVPQNLSASRPQDRQFILSSKKLLLSDSGFYLCAWSRGGQVNIQYFGAGTRLSVL.

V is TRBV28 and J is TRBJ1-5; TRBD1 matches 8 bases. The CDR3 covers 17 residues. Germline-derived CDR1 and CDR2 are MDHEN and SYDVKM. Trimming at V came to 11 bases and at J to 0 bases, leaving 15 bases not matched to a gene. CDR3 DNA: TGTGCCTCTCGCAACCGGGACAGGAGCTATAGCAATCAGCCCCAGCATTTT. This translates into CASRNRDRSYSNQPQHF.

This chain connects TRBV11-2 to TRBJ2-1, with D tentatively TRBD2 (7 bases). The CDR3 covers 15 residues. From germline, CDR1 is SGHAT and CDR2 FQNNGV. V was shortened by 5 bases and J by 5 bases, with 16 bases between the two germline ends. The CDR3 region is CASSKGGGFDNEQFF. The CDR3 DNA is TGTGCCAGCAGCAAGGGGGGGGGCTTCGACAATGAGCAGTTCTTC.

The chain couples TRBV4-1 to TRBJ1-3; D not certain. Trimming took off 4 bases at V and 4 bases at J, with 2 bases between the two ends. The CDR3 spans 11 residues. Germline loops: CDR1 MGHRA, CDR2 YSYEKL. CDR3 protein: CASSPGNTIYF. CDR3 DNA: TGCGCCAGCAGCCCAGGAAACACCATATATTTT.

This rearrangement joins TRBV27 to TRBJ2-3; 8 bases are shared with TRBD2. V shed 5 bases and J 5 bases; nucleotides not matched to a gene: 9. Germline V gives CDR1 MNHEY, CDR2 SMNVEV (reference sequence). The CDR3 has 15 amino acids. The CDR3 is CASSGAGAGEDTQYF. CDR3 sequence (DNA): TGTGCCAGCAGTGGAGCGGGGGCCGGGGAAGATACGCAGTATTTT.

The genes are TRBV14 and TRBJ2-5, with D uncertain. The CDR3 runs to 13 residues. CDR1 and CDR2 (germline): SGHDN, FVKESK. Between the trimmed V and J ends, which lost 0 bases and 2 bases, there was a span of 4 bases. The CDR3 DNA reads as TGTGCCAGCAGCCAAGAGACTCAAGAGACCCAGTACTTC. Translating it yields CASSQETQETQYF.

The CDR3 region is CASSPGDRGTGELFF. CDR3 DNA sequence: TGTGCCAGCAGTCCGGGGGACAGGGGAACCGGGGAGCTGTTTTTT. This sequence joins TRBV28 and TRBJ2-2, with 10 bases identical to TRBD1. This CDR3 spans 15 amino acids. The junction had 5 bases not matched to a gene; V was cut back by 5 bases and J by 5 bases. Germline CDR1 is MDHEN and CDR2 is SYDVKM.

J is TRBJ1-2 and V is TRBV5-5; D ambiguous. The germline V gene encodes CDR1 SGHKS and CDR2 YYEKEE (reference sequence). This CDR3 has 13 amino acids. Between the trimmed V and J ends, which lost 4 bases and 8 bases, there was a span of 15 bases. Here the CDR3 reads CASSREDGTGYTF. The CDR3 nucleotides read TGTGCCAGCAGCAGAGAAGACGGAACGGGCTACACCTTC.

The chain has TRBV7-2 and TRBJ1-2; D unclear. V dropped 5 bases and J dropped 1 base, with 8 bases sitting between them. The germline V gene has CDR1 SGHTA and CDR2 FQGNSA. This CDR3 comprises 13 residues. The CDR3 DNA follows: TGTGCCAGCAGCCTCGGGGTTAACTATGGCTACACCTTC. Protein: CASSLGVNYGYTF.

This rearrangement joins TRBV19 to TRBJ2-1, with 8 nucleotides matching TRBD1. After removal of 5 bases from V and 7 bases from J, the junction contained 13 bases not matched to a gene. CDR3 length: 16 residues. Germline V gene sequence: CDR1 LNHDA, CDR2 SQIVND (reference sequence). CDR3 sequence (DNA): TGTGCCAGTAGTCCCGGACAGGGATCCTTGAAAAATGAGCAGTTCTTC. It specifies CASSPGQGSLKNEQFF. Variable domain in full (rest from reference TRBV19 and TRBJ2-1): DGGITQSPKYLFRKEGQNVTLSCEQNLNHDAMYWYRQDPGQGLRLIYYSQIVNDFQKGDIAEGYSVSREKKESFPLTVTSAQKNPTAFYLCASSPGQGSLKNEQFFGPGTRLTVL.

CDR3 DNA: TGCGCCAGCAGGATGGGACAGGGGGCCTCTGGCTACACCTTC. Its translation is CASRMGQGASGYTF. J is TRBJ1-2 and V is TRBV5-1; 12 bases are a match to TRBD1. CDR1 SGHRS and CDR2 YFSETQ come from the germline V gene. Trimming at V came to 5 bases and at J to 7 bases, leaving 6 bases not matched to a gene. CDR3 length equals 14 residues.

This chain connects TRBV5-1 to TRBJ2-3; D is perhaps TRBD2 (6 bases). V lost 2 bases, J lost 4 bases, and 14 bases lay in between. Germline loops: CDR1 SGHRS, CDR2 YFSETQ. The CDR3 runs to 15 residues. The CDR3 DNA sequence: TGCGCCAGCAGCTTTTCGGGGGAGTATGCAGATACGCAGTATTTT. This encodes CASSFSGEYADTQYF.

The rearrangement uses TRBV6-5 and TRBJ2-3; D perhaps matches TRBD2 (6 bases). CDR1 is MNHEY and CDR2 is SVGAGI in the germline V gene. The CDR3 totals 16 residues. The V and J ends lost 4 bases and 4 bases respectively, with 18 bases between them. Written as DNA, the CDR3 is TGTGCCAGCAGTTTAGGGACTGACTCCCAGGCAGATACGCAGTATTTT. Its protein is CASSLGTDSQADTQYF.

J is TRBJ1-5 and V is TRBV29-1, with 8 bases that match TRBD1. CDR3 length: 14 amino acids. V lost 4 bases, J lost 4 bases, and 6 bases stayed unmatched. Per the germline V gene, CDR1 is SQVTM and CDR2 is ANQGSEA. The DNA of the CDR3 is TGCAGCGTTGGGGGGACAGGCTCAAATCAGCCCCAGCATTTT. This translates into CSVGGTGSNQPQHF.

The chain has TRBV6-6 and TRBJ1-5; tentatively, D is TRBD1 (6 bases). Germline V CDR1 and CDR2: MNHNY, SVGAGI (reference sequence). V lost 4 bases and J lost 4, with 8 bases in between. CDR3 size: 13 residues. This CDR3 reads CASSWDKNQPQHF. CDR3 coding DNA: TGTGCCAGCAGTTGGGACAAAAATCAGCCCCAGCATTTT.

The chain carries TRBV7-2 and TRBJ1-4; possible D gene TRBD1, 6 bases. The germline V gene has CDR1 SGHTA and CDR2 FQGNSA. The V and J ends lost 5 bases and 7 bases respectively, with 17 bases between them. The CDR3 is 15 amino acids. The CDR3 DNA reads TGTGCCAGCAGCCCCAGACTCCTGGGGGCTGAAAAACTGTTTTTT. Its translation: CASSPRLLGAEKLFF. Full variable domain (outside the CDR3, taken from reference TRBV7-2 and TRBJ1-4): GAGVSQSPSNKVTEKGKDVELRCDPISGHTALYWYRQSLGQGLEFLIYFQGNSAPDKSGLPSDRFSAERTGGSVSTLTIQRTQQEDSAVYLCASSPRLLGAEKLFFGSGTQLSVL.

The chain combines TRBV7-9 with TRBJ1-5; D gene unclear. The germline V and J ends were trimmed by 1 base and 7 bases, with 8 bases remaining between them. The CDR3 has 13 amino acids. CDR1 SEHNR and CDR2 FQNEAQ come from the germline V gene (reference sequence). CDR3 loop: CASSLVFGQPQHF. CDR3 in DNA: TGTGCCAGCAGCTTAGTCTTCGGACAGCCCCAGCATTTT.

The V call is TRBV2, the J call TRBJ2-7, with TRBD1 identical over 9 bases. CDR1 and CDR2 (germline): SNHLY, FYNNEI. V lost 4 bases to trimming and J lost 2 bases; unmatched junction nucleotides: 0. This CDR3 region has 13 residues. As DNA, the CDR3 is TGTGCCAGCAGTGGGACAGGGGCCTACGAGCAGTACTTC. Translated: CASSGTGAYEQYF.

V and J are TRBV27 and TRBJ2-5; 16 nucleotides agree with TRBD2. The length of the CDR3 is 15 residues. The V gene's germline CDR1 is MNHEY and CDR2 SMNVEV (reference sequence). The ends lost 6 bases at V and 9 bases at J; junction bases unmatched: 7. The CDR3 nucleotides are TGTGCCAGCAGCCCGGGACTAGCGGGGGGGTGGTCCCAGTACTTC. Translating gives CASSPGLAGGWSQYF.

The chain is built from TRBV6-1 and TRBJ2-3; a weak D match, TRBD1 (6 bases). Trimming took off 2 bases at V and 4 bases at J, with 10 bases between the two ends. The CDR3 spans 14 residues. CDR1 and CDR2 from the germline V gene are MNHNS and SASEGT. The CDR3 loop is CASSERGSPDTQYF. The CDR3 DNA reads TGTGCCAGCAGTGAAAGGGGGTCCCCAGATACGCAGTATTTT.

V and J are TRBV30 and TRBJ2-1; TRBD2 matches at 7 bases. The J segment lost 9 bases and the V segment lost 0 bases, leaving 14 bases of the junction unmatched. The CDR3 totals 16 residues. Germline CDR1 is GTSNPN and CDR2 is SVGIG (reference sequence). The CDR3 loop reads CAWSVPRLAGLREQFF. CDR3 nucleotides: TGTGCCTGGAGTGTACCCAGACTAGCTGGGCTTCGTGAGCAGTTCTTC. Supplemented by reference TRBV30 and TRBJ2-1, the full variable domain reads SQTIHQWPATLVQPVGSPLSLECTVEGTSNPNLYWYRQAAGRGLQLLFYSVGIGQISSEVPQNLSASRPQDRQFILSSKKLLLSDSGFYLCAWSVPRLAGLREQFFGPGTRLTVL.

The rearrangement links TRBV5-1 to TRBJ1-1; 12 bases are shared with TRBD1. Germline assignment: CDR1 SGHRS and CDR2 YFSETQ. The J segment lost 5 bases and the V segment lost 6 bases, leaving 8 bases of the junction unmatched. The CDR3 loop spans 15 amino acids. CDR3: CASNRGTGGGTEAFF. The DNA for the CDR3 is TGCGCCAGCAATCGCGGGACAGGGGGCGGAACTGAAGCTTTCTTT. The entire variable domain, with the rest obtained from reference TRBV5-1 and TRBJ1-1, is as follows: KAGVTQTPRYLIKTRGQQVTLSCSPISGHRSVSWYQQTPGQGLQFLFEYFSETQRNKGNFPGRFSGRQFSNSRSEMNVSTLELGDSALYLCASNRGTGGGTEAFFGQGTRLTVV.

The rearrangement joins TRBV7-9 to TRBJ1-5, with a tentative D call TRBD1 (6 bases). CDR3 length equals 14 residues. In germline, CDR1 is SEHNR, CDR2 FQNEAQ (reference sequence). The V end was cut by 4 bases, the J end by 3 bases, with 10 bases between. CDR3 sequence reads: CASSSRGTNQPQHF. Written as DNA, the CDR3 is TGTGCCAGCAGCTCCAGGGGCACCAATCAGCCCCAGCATTTT.